The 9 T cell receptor beta chains in this list originate from one sample, sequenced in a study of read filtering for tumor transcriptome and immune sequencing. The library was built from 400 ng RNA with molecular barcoded adaptors for alpha/delta and beta/gamma chains. TCRdb fed the reads into MiXCR, producing one record per CDR3 protein. The sample lists over 45,000 distinct CDR3 sequences; approximately 22% were seen once. Sequencing was performed on a population of CD138-negative cells sorted from bone marrow. These receptors originate from a donor aged 40 or older with multiple myeloma.

This clonotype occurred many times. J is TRBJ2-1 and V is TRBV29-1, with 10 bases that match TRBD1. The germline CDR1 and CDR2 sequences are SQVTM and ANQGSEA. V was clipped by 6 bases and J by 6 bases; unmatched bases: 23. CDR3 length equals 19 residues. CDR3 coding DNA: TGCAGCGTGGCGAGGACAGGGGAAAGGACAGGGGGAATGATCAATGAGCAGTTCTTC. Its translation is CSVARTGERTGGMINEQFF.

The sample holds many counts of this clonotype. Here the CDR3 DNA reads TGTGCCAGCTCACCAGCTCTCGGGGCTGAAGCTTTCTTT. Translation gives CASSPALGAEAFF. The gene calls are TRBV18 and TRBJ1-1; D is unclear. Between the trimmed V and J ends, which lost 2 bases and 6 bases, there was a span of 10 bases. This CDR3 is built from 13 residues. Germline assignment: CDR1 KGHSH and CDR2 LQKENI.

The sample holds many counts of this clonotype. Here the CDR3 DNA reads TGTGCCAGCAGTGAGTTTAGCGGAAACACCGGGGAGCTGTTTTTT. Translated: CASSEFSGNTGELFF. The V and J genes are TRBV2 and TRBJ2-2; D might be TRBD2 (6 bases). CDR3 length equals 15 residues. With 3 bases removed from V and 2 bases from J, the gap between germline ends came to 10 bases. CDR1 and CDR2 from the germline V gene are SNHLY and FYNNEI.

This clonotype has at least ten counts. The rearrangement uses TRBV2 and TRBJ2-5, with 8 bases identical to TRBD1. Germline V lookup: CDR1 SNHLY, CDR2 FYNNEI. The CDR3 runs 15 residues. V lost 6 bases to trimming and J lost 5 bases; unmatched junction nucleotides: 11. As DNA, the CDR3 is TGTGCCAGCAGCCTACAGGGACAGGCCTCGGAGACCCAGTACTTC. Translation gives CASSLQGQASETQYF.

This clonotype was detected ten times or more. This chain joins TRBV5-6 and TRBJ2-1, with D maybe TRBD1 (5 bases). CDR1 and CDR2 (germline): SGHDT, YYEEEE. The CDR3 extends over 15 amino acids. V dropped 1 base and J dropped 6 bases, with 14 bases sitting between them. CDR3 in DNA: TGTGCCAGCAGCTTGACCCCAGGGCCCTTCAATGAGCAGTTCTTC. Encoded protein: CASSLTPGPFNEQFF.

This clonotype showed up many times. This rearrangement joins TRBV28 to TRBJ2-1, with unresolved D. CDR1 and CDR2 (germline): MDHEN, SYDVKM. The CDR3 is 12 residues long. Trimming pared 7 bases from V and 3 bases from J, leaving 7 bases between. The CDR3: CASNRYYNEQFF. In nucleotides, the CDR3 is TGTGCCAGCAACAGATACTACAATGAGCAGTTCTTC.

This clonotype was recorded at least ten times. The J gene is TRBJ2-3, the V gene TRBV5-8, with D tentatively TRBD2 (5 bases). The germline V gene encodes CDR1 SGHTS and CDR2 YDEGEE. The V and J ends lost 0 bases and 5 bases respectively, with 7 bases between them. The CDR3 contains 13 residues. CDR3 nucleotides: TGTGCCAGCAGCTTGGCCCGGGGAGATACGCAGTATTTT. The encoded protein is CASSLARGDTQYF.

The V gene is TRBV6-6, the J gene TRBJ2-1; no clear D gene. This CDR3 has 14 amino acids. Trimming pared 7 bases from V and 7 bases from J, leaving 17 bases between. In germline, CDR1 is MNHNY, CDR2 SVGAGI (reference sequence). Here the CDR3 reads CASTLTGSMNEQFF. DNA for the CDR3: TGTGCCAGCACCTTAACGGGTTCTATGAATGAGCAGTTCTTC.

This clonotype occurred a few times. V usage is TRBV3-1 and J usage is TRBJ2-2; D is unresolved. This CDR3 has 16 residues. The germline V gene encodes CDR1 LGHDT and CDR2 YNNKEL (reference sequence). With 0 bases removed from V and 3 bases from J, the gap between germline ends came to 11 bases. DNA for the CDR3: TGTGCCAGCAGCCAAGATATTGGCACAGACACCGGGGAGCTGTTTTTT. It yields the protein CASSQDIGTDTGELFF.